The sequence of this T cell receptor (beta chain) was determined in a study of cytomegalovirus exposure and HLA in healthy donors. Primers: 60 Vbeta forward and 13 Jbeta reverse. Here immunoSEQ multiplex PCR was the method, and the copy in TCRdb shows in-frame clones only, minus some. Among more than 75,000 clones listed, over 80% were seen once. The ends lost 4 bases at V and 7 bases at J; junction bases unmatched: 10. Per the germline V gene, CDR1 is SGHNT and CDR2 is YYREEE (reference sequence). The CDR3 contains 15 residues. The sample taken for sequencing was PBMCs. The receptor was derived from a man aged 18 to 30 in good health and CMV-seronegative. The rearrangement links TRBV5-4 to TRBJ2-1, with 8 bases that match TRBD2. CDR3 in amino acids: CASSLMKRERNEQFF. DNA of the CDR3: TGTGCCAGCAGCCTAATGAAGCGGGAGCGGAATGAGCAGTTCTTC.